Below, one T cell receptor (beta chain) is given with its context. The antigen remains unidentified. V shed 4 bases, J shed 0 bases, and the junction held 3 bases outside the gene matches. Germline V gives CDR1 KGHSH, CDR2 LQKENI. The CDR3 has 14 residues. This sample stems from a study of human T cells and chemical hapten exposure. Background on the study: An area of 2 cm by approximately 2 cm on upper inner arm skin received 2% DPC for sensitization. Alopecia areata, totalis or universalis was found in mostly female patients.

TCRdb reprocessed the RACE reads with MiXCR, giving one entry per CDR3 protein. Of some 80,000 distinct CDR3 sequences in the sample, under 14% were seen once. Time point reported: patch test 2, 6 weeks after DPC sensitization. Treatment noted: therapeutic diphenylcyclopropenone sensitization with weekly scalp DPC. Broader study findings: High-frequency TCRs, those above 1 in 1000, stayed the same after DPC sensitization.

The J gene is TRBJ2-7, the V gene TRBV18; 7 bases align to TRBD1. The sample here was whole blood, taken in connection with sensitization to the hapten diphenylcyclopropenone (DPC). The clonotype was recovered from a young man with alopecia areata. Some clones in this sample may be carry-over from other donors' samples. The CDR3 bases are TGTGCCAGCTCACGACAGGGCCACTCCTACGAGCAGTACGTC. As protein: CASSRQGHSYEQYV.